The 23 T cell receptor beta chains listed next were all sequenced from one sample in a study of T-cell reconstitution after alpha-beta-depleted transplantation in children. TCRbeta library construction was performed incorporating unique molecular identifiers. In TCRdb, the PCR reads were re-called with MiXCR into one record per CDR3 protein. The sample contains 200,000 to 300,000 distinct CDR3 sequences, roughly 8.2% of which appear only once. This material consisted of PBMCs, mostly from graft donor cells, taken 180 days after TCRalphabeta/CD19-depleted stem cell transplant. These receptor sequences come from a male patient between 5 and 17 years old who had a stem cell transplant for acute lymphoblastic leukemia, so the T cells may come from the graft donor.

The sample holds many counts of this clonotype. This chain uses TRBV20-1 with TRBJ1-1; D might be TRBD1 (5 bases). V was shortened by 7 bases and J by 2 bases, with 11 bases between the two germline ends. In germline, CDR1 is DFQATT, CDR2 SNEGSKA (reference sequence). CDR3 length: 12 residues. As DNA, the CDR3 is TGCAGTGGTGACAGAACTAACACTGAAGCTTTCTTT. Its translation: CSGDRTNTEAFF.

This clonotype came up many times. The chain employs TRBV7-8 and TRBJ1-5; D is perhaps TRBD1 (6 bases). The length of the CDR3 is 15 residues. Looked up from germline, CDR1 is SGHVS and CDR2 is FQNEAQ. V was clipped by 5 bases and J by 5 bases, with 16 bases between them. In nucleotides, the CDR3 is TGTGCCAGCAGCCTGGGACACTCGGCCGATCAGCCCCAGCATTTT. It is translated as CASSLGHSADQPQHF.

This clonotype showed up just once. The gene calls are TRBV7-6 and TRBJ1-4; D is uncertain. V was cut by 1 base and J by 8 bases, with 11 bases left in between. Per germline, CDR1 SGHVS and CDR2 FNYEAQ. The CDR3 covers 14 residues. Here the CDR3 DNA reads TGTGCCAGCAGCTTAGGGTTTCAGAACGAAAAACTGTTTTTT. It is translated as CASSLGFQNEKLFF.

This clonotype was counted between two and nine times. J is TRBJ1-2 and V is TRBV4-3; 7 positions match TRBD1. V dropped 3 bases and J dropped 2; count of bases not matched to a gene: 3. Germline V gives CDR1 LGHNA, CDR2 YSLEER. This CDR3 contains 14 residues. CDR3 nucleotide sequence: TGCGCCAGCAGCCAGGACAGGAGGAACTATGGCTACACCTTC. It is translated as CASSQDRRNYGYTF.

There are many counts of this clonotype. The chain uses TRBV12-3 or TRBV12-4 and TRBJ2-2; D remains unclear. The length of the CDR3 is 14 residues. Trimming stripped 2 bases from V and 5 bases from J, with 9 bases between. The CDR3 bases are TGTGCCAGCAGTTTACTTAGGGATACCGGGGAGCTGTTTTTT. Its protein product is CASSLLRDTGELFF.

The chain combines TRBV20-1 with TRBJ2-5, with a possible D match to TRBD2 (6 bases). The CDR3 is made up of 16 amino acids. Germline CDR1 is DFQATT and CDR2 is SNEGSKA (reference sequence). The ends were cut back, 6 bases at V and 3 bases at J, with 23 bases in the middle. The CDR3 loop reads CSALWWAGPAKETQYF. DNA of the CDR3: TGCAGTGCCTTATGGTGGGCGGGGCCAGCGAAAGAGACCCAGTACTTC.

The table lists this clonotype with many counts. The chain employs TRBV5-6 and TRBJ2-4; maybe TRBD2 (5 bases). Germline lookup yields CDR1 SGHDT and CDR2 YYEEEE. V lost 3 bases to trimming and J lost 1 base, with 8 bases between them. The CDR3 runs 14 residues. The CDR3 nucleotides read TGTGCCAGCAGCTGGAGGCGGGCCAAAAACATTCAGTACTTC. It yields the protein CASSWRRAKNIQYF.

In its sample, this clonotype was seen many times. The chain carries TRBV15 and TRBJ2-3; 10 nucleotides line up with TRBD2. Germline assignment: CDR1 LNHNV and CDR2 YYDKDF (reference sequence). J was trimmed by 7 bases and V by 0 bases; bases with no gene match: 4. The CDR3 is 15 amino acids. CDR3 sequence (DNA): TGTGCCACCAGCAGAGAGCTAGCGGGAGCGAATACGCAGTATTTT. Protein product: CATSRELAGANTQYF.

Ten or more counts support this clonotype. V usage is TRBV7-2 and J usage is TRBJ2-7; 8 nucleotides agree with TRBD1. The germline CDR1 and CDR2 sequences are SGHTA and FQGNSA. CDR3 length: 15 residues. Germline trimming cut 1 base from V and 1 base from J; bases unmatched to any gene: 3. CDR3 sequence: CASSLGQGWSYEQYF. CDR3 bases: TGTGCCAGCAGCTTAGGACAGGGGTGGTCCTACGAGCAGTACTTC.

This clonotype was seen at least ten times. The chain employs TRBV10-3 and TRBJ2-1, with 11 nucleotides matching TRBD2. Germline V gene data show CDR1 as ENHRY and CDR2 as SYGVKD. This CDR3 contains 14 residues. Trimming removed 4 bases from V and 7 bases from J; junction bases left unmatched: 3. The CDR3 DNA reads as TGTGCCATCAGTGTCGGGACTAGCGGTAATGAGCAGTTCTTC. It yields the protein CAISVGTSGNEQFF.

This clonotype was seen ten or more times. DNA for the CDR3: TGTGCCAGCAGCTTACGTCCTAGCGGGGGCACAGATACGCAGTATTTT. Translation gives CASSLRPSGGTDTQYF. The chain has TRBV7-9 and TRBJ2-3, with 9 bases identical to TRBD2. The V gene end was trimmed by 2 bases and the J gene end by 1 base; junction bases not matched to a gene: 4. This CDR3 comprises 16 residues. From germline, CDR1 is SEHNR and CDR2 FQNEAQ (reference sequence).

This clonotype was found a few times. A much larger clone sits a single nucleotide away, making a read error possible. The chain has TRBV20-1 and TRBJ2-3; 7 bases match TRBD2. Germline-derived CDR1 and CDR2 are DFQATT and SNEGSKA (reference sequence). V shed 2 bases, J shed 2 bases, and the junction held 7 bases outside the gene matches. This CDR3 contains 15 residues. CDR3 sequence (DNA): TGCAGTGCTAGACCAGCGGGAACCCTCACAGATACGCAGTATTTT. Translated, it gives CSARPAGTLTDTQYF.

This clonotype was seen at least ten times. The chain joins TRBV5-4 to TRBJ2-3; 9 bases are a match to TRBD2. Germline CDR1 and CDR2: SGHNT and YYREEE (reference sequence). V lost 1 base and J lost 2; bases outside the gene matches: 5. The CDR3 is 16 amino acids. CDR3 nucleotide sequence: TGTGCCAGCAGCTTGCCAAGCGGGGGGCACACAGATACGCAGTATTTT. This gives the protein CASSLPSGGHTDTQYF.

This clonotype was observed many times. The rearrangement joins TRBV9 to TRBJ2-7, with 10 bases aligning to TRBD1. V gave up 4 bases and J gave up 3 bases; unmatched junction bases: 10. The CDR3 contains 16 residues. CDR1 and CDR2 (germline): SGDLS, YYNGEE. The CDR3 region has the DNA TGTGCCAGCAGCTCCGACAGGGGGCTCGGTCACTACGAGCAGTACTTC. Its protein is CASSSDRGLGHYEQYF.

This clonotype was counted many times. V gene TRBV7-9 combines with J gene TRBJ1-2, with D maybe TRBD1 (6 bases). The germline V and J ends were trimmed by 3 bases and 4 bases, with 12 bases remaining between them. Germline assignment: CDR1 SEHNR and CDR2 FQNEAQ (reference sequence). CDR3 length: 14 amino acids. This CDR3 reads CASSFRDTPYGYTF. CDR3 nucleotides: TGTGCCAGCAGCTTCCGGGACACCCCCTATGGCTACACCTTC.

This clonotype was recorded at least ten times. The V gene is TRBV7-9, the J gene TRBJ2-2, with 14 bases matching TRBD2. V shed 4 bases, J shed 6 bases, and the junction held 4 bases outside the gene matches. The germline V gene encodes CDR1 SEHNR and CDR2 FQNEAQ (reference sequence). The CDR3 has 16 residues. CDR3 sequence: CASSSGGLAGAGELFF. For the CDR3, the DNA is TGTGCCAGCAGCTCAGGGGGACTAGCGGGAGCCGGGGAGCTGTTTTTT. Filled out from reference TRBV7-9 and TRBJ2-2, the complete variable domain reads DTGVSQNPRHKITKRGQNVTFRCDPISEHNRLYWYRQTLGQGPEFLTYFQNEAQLEKSRLLSDRFSAERPKGSFSTLEIQRTEQGDSAMYLCASSSGGLAGAGELFFGEGSRLTVL.

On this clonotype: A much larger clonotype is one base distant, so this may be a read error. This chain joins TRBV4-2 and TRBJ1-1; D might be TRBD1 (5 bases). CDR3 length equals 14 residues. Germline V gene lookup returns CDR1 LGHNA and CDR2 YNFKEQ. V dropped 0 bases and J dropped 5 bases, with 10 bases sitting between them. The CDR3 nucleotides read TGTGCCAGCAGCCAAGACGGGGCACTGACTGAAGCTTTCTTT. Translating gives CASSQDGALTEAFF.

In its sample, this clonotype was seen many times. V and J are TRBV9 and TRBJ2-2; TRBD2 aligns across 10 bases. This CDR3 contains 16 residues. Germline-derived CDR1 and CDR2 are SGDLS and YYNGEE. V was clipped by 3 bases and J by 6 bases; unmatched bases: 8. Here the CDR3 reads CASSARTGTSAGELFF. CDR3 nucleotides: TGTGCCAGCAGCGCCCGGACCGGGACTAGCGCCGGGGAGCTGTTTTTT.

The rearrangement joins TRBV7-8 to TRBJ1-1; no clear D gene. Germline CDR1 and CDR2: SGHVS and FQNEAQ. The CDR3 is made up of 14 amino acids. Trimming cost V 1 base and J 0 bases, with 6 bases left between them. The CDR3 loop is CASSLVYMNTEAFF. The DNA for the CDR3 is TGTGCCAGCAGCTTAGTCTATATGAACACTGAAGCTTTCTTT.

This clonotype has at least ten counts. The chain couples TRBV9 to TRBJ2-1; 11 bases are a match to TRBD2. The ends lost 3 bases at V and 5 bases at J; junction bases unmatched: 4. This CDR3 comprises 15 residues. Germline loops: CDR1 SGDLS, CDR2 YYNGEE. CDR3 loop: CASSDSGGANNEQFF. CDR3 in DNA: TGTGCCAGCAGCGATAGCGGGGGGGCCAACAATGAGCAGTTCTTC.

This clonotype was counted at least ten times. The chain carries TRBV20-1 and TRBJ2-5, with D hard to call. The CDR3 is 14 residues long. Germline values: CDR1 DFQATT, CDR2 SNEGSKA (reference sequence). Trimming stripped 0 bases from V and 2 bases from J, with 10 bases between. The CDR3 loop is CSAREHSLQETQYF. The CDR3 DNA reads TGCAGTGCTAGAGAACACTCCTTACAAGAGACCCAGTACTTC.

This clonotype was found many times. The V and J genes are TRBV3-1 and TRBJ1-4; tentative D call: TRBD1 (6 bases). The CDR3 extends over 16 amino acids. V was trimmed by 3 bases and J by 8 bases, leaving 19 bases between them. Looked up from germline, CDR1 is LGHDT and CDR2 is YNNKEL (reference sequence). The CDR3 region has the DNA TGTGCCAGCAGCCACGTAAACAGGGTATCAGGCGAAAAACTGTTTTTT. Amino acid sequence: CASSHVNRVSGEKLFF.

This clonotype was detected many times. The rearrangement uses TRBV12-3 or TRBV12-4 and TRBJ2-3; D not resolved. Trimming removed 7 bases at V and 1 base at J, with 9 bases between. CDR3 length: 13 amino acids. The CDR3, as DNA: TGTGCCAGCACCCTTCGGGGCACAGATACGCAGTATTTT. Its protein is CASTLRGTDTQYF.